The entry below describes one T cell receptor beta chain. Its antigen remains unidentified. The sample is drawn from a study of cytomegalovirus exposure and HLA in healthy donors. Turning to the study itself: Unique TCR beta sequences numbering approximately 120 million came from about 179 million T cells in an earlier analysis.

PCR involved 60 Vbeta and 13 Jbeta primers. The protocol was immunoSEQ multiplex PCR, while the TCRdb copy is restricted to in-frame clones and leaves out a portion. Of 110,000 or so clones in the sample, approximately 80% were seen once. Points from the study as a whole: Some V segments (TRBV6-2 and TRBV6-3 among them) were excluded as indistinguishable. Listed as cytomegalovirus-associated were 164 TCR beta chains. Most TCR sequences showed up rarely, but some public TCRs showed up in many donors.

Germline loops: CDR1 SGHVS, CDR2 FQNEAQ. Trimming cost V 2 bases and J 0 bases, with 8 bases left between them. The CDR3 consists of 16 residues. Sequencing was performed on PBMCs. The clonotype originates from a woman aged 30 to 39 in good health and CMV-seropositive. The genes are TRBV7-8 and TRBJ2-6; maybe TRBD2 (5 bases). The CDR3 DNA reads as TGTGCCAGCAGCTTAAGGAGGACCTCTGGGGCCAACGTCCTGACTTTC. Its protein product is CASSLRRTSGANVLTF. Complete variable domain (other parts from reference TRBV7-8 and TRBJ2-6): GAGVSQSPRYKVAKRGQDVALRCDPISGHVSLFWYQQALGQGPEFLTYFQNEAQLDKSGLPSDRFFAERPEGSVSTLKIQRTQQEDSAVYLCASSLRRTSGANVLTFGAGSRLTVL.